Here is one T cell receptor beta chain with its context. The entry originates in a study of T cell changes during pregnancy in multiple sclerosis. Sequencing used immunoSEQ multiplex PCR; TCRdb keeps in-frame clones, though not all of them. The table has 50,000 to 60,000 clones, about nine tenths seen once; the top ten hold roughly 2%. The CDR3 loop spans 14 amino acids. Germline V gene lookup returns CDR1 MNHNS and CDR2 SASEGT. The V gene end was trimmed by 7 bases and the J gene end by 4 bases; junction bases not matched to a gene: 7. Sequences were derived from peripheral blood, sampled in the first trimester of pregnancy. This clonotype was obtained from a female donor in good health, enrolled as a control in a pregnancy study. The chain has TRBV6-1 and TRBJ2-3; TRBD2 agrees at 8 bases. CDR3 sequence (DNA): TGTGCCAGCATCAGCGGGAGAGGGTCAGATACGCAGTATTTT. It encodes CASISGRGSDTQYF.